The 30 T cell receptor beta chains below come from one sample, sequenced in a study of blood T cell repertoires in COVID-19. Assay used: immunoSEQ multiplex PCR; TCRdb lists only in-frame clones, some missing. The sample records about 220,000 clones, about four fifths being singletons. Source material: PBMCs or T cells enriched from blood (not recorded which). The receptors originated from a woman aged 50 to 65 who had been exposed to COVID-19.

This chain links TRBV28 with TRBJ1-5, with D unclear. The germline CDR1 and CDR2 sequences are MDHEN and SYDVKM. This CDR3 has 14 amino acids. Between the trimmed V and J ends, which lost 8 bases and 1 base, there was a span of 12 bases. The CDR3 reads CASADVRSNQPQHF. CDR3 coding DNA: TGTGCCAGCGCGGATGTGAGGAGCAATCAGCCCCAGCATTTT.

The chain has TRBV10-3 and TRBJ1-6; TRBD1 agrees at 9 bases. Germline-derived CDR1 and CDR2 are ENHRY and SYGVKD. This CDR3 contains 15 residues. The trim removed 10 bases at V and 8 bases at J, leaving 12 bases unmatched. CDR3 protein: CATKTRDRVDSPLHF. CDR3 DNA sequence: TGTGCCACCAAAACCCGGGACAGGGTAGATTCACCCCTCCACTTT.

This chain uses TRBV15 with TRBJ1-1, with D uncertain. The CDR3 covers 14 residues. Germline lookup yields CDR1 LNHNV and CDR2 YYDKDF (reference sequence). V lost 0 bases, J lost 4 bases, and 9 bases lay in between. The CDR3 region has the DNA TGTGCCACCAGCAGAGACATCTACAGCACTGAAGCTTTCTTT. Translated: CATSRDIYSTEAFF.

The chain recombines TRBV11-2 with TRBJ1-1; weak D call: TRBD1 (5 bases). The CDR3 is 15 residues long. Per germline, CDR1 SGHAT and CDR2 FQNNGV. V lost 1 base to trimming and J lost 0 bases, with 9 bases between them. CDR3 amino acids: CASSLALRVNTEAFF. The DNA of the CDR3 is TGTGCCAGCAGCTTAGCCCTCAGGGTGAACACTGAAGCTTTCTTT.

The genes are TRBV4-2 and TRBJ2-3; 11 nucleotides agree with TRBD1. Germline V lookup: CDR1 LGHNA, CDR2 YNFKEQ. The CDR3 length is 16 residues. The ends lost 2 bases at V and 4 bases at J; junction bases unmatched: 5. CDR3 DNA sequence: TGTGCCAGCAGCCAATTCGGACAGGGGGCATCAGATACGCAGTATTTT. Residues: CASSQFGQGASDTQYF.

This chain connects TRBV4-1 to TRBJ2-1; 9 nucleotides align to TRBD1. The CDR3 has 15 residues. The V gene's germline CDR1 is MGHRA and CDR2 YSYEKL. V lost 2 bases and J lost 10; bases outside the gene matches: 9. The CDR3 reads CASSQPGTGTLEQFF. In nucleotides, the CDR3 is TGCGCCAGCAGCCAACCCGGGACAGGGACCCTCGAGCAGTTCTTC.

V usage is TRBV28 and J usage is TRBJ1-2; D is unclear. This CDR3 has 12 amino acids. V was clipped by 6 bases and J by 6 bases, with 11 bases between them. Germline CDR1 and CDR2: MDHEN and SYDVKM. The CDR3 DNA reads TGTGCCAGCAGAGCGGACGGCAATGGCTACACCTTC. Encoded protein: CASRADGNGYTF.

This clone has a handful of counts. V gene TRBV11-3 combines with J gene TRBJ2-1; 12 bases line up with TRBD2. The V gene end was trimmed by 2 bases and the J gene end by 3 bases; junction bases not matched to a gene: 11. Germline-derived CDR1 and CDR2 are SGHNT and YENEEA. The CDR3 has 19 residues. The CDR3 loop is CASSLSGLAGGQYYNEQFF. CDR3 coding DNA: TGTGCCAGCAGCTTAAGCGGGCTAGCGGGGGGGCAGTACTACAATGAGCAGTTCTTC.

The chain carries TRBV2 and TRBJ2-7, with 9 nucleotides matching TRBD1. The germline CDR1 and CDR2 sequences are SNHLY and FYNNEI. The V gene end was trimmed by 8 bases and the J gene end by 5 bases; junction bases not matched to a gene: 4. This CDR3 has 12 amino acids. The CDR3 DNA is TGTGCCAGCGGGGGACAGGGCGACGAGCAGTACTTC. It codes for CASGGQGDEQYF.

This rearrangement joins TRBV25-1 to TRBJ1-4; D unclear. This CDR3 is 15 amino acids long. Germline-derived CDR1 and CDR2 are MGHDK and SYGVNS. The V and J ends lost 1 base and 4 bases respectively, with 10 bases between them. As DNA, the CDR3 is TGTGCCAGCAGTGAATTAGGCAGGAATAATGAAAAACTGTTTTTT. This encodes CASSELGRNNEKLFF.

The chain joins TRBV27 to TRBJ1-6; D remains ambiguous. Germline values: CDR1 MNHEY, CDR2 SMNVEV (reference sequence). CDR3 length: 14 amino acids. V was trimmed by 3 bases and J by 12 bases, leaving 15 bases between them. The CDR3 loop reads CASSFLSRRQPLHF. The CDR3 DNA follows: TGTGCCAGCAGTTTCCTTTCCCGGAGGCAACCCCTCCACTTT.

The chain carries TRBV19 and TRBJ1-4; D is undetermined. The length of the CDR3 is 14 residues. The germline V and J ends were trimmed by 5 bases and 5 bases, with 12 bases remaining between them. Germline lookup yields CDR1 LNHDA and CDR2 SQIVND (reference sequence). The chain's CDR3 is CASSEAYPNEKLFF. The CDR3 bases are TGTGCCAGTAGTGAAGCTTACCCGAATGAAAAACTGTTTTTT.

The genes are TRBV12-3 or TRBV12-4 and TRBJ2-7, with D maybe TRBD1 (6 bases). The CDR3 has 12 residues. V lost 9 bases and J lost 2, with 11 bases in between. The CDR3 spells CASSTGPYEQYF. The CDR3 region has the DNA TGTGCCAGTTCGACAGGTCCCTACGAGCAGTACTTC.

The chain recombines TRBV10-2 with TRBJ2-2; 8 nucleotides agree with TRBD1. The CDR3 covers 14 residues. V dropped 10 bases and J dropped 3; count of bases not matched to a gene: 7. Germline lookup yields CDR1 WSHSY and CDR2 SAAADI. The CDR3 region is CATPGGADTGELFF. The CDR3 DNA follows: TGCGCCACCCCAGGGGGCGCTGACACCGGGGAGCTGTTTTTT.

The gene calls are TRBV7-2 and TRBJ2-1; D not certain. Trimming pared 1 base from V and 2 bases from J, leaving 12 bases between. The CDR3 is made up of 16 amino acids. Germline V gene lookup returns CDR1 SGHTA and CDR2 FQGNSA. The CDR3 DNA is TGTGCCAGCAGCTTAGTTGGCACCGAGGCCTACAATGAGCAGTTCTTC. Encoded protein: CASSLVGTEAYNEQFF.

This clone is a singleton in its sample. The V gene is TRBV18, the J gene TRBJ1-1, with TRBD1 as a possible D gene (5 bases). Germline V gene sequence: CDR1 KGHSH, CDR2 LQKENI. The CDR3 consists of 15 residues. Trimming took off 3 bases at V and 3 bases at J, with 14 bases between the two ends. The CDR3 loop reads CASSPRPGGDTEAFF. The CDR3, as DNA: TGTGCCAGCTCACCCCGACCCGGAGGGGACACTGAAGCTTTCTTT.

The rearrangement links TRBV4-3 to TRBJ1-6, with D hard to call. V lost 1 base, J lost 8 bases, and 6 bases lay in between. The germline gives CDR1 LGHNA, CDR2 YSLEER. The CDR3 spans 13 residues. The CDR3 region is CASSQGGDSPLHF. CDR3 sequence (DNA): TGCGCCAGCAGCCAAGGAGGCGATTCACCCCTCCACTTT.

In this sample, this clone turned up a few times. V usage is TRBV27 and J usage is TRBJ1-1, with unresolved D. The germline V gene encodes CDR1 MNHEY and CDR2 SMNVEV (reference sequence). CDR3 length equals 14 residues. In nucleotides, the CDR3 is TGTGCGACCAGGCGGGCAGGAGGCGGCACTGAAGCTTTCTTT. It yields the protein CATRRAGGGTEAFF.

J is TRBJ2-2 and V is TRBV10-3, with 13 bases aligning to TRBD2. Germline CDR1 ENHRY, CDR2 SYGVKD. V gave up 5 bases and J gave up 6 bases; unmatched junction bases: 3. This CDR3 spans 15 amino acids. In nucleotides, the CDR3 is TGTGCCATCAGTCAAACTAGCGGGGGGGCCGGGGAGCTGTTTTTT. The encoded protein is CAISQTSGGAGELFF.

This clone appeared a few times. The chain employs TRBV19 and TRBJ2-5; a possible D gene is TRBD1 (5 bases). The CDR3 is 15 residues long. Per germline, CDR1 LNHDA and CDR2 SQIVND (reference sequence). V was shortened by 3 bases and J by 5 bases, with 16 bases between the two germline ends. The CDR3 nucleotides are TGTGCCAGTAGTATGAATCGGCAGGGCAGGGAGACCCAGTACTTC. This translates into CASSMNRQGRETQYF.

The chain uses TRBV15 and TRBJ1-1; tentative D call: TRBD1 (5 bases). Germline CDR1 and CDR2: LNHNV and YYDKDF (reference sequence). Deletions cut 0 bases from V and 1 base from J, with 9 bases between. The CDR3 runs 15 residues. This CDR3 reads CATSRDDRSNTEAFF. The DNA for the CDR3 is TGTGCCACCAGCAGAGATGACAGATCGAACACTGAAGCTTTCTTT.

This clone turned up a few times. V gene TRBV4-3 combines with J gene TRBJ2-5; D unresolved. Germline CDR1 and CDR2: LGHNA and YSLEER. This CDR3 is 15 amino acids long. V was cut by 0 bases and J by 1 base, with 9 bases left in between. CDR3 loop: CASSQDRSAQETQYF. The CDR3 coding sequence is TGCGCCAGCAGCCAAGATCGGAGCGCCCAAGAGACCCAGTACTTC.

This clone was seen a handful of times. J is TRBJ1-1 and V is TRBV12-3 or TRBV12-4, with D maybe TRBD1 (6 bases). V was trimmed by 4 bases and J by 1 base, leaving 7 bases between them. The CDR3 consists of 13 residues. The CDR3 region has the DNA TGTGCCAGCAGTTCGACAGGGAACACTGAAGCTTTCTTT. Its translation is CASSSTGNTEAFF.

This clone was counted between two and nine times. This sequence joins TRBV4-1 and TRBJ1-5, with a possible D match to TRBD1 (6 bases). Trimming removed 4 bases from V and 7 bases from J, with 17 bases in between. Per the germline V gene, CDR1 is MGHRA and CDR2 is YSYEKL. This CDR3 comprises 15 residues. The CDR3 loop reads CASSLGGGGQQPQHF. CDR3 DNA: TGCGCCAGCAGCCTCGGAGGGGGGGGCCAACAGCCCCAGCATTTT.

The rearrangement uses TRBV12-3 or TRBV12-4 and TRBJ2-7; 8 nucleotides match TRBD1. With 7 bases clipped from V and 3 bases from J, the junction kept 2 bases outside the gene matches. The CDR3 runs 12 residues. CDR3 bases: TGTGCCAGCAATACAGGGGGCTACGAGCAGTACTTC. This gives the protein CASNTGGYEQYF.

J is TRBJ1-6 and V is TRBV28, with D maybe TRBD1 (5 bases). V was trimmed by 8 bases and J by 7 bases, leaving 9 bases between them. Germline CDR1 MDHEN, CDR2 SYDVKM. The CDR3 sequence is 12 residues long. CDR3 sequence reads: CASVKGNSPLHF. The CDR3 DNA follows: TGTGCCAGCGTGAAGGGGAATTCACCCCTCCACTTT.

The chain is built from TRBV3-1 (or the pseudogene TRBV3-2) and TRBJ1-1; D uncertain. The CDR3 extends over 16 amino acids. Deletions cut 4 bases from V and 0 bases from J, with 15 bases between. Germline CDR1 and CDR2: LGHDT and YNNKEL (reference sequence). This CDR3 is CASSRRGLEVNTEAFF. In DNA form, the CDR3 reads TGTGCCAGCAGCCGCCGTGGATTAGAGGTGAACACTGAAGCTTTCTTT.

As to this clone: The identical CDR3 is also encoded by other nucleotide sequences in the sample. The rearrangement uses TRBV7-8 and TRBJ2-5; TRBD2 agrees at 10 bases. This CDR3 contains 15 residues. Trimming at V came to 4 bases and at J to 1 base, leaving 3 bases not matched to a gene. CDR1 is SGHVS, CDR2 FQNEAQ, per germline. The CDR3 spells CASSSGLAVQETQYF. In DNA, the CDR3 is TGTGCCAGCAGCTCTGGACTAGCGGTCCAAGAGACCCAGTACTTC.

The CDR3 region is CASSISLATGSTDTQYF. The CDR3 DNA reads as TGTGCCAGTAGTATTTCCCTCGCCACGGGAAGCACAGATACGCAGTATTTT. The chain employs TRBV19 and TRBJ2-3; tentative D call: TRBD2 (5 bases). Germline V gene data show CDR1 as LNHDA and CDR2 as SQIVND (reference sequence). V lost 3 bases and J lost 0, with 16 bases in between. This CDR3 is 17 amino acids long.

This clone came up a few times. The chain uses TRBV24-1 and TRBJ2-3, with TRBD2 matching 7 bases. The CDR3 contains 15 residues. The germline CDR1 and CDR2 sequences are KGHDR and SFDVKD. With 2 bases clipped from V and 2 bases from J, the junction kept 3 bases outside the gene matches. CDR3 sequence: CATSDSSGVTDTQYF. CDR3 coding DNA: TGTGCCACCAGTGATTCCAGCGGGGTCACAGATACGCAGTATTTT.